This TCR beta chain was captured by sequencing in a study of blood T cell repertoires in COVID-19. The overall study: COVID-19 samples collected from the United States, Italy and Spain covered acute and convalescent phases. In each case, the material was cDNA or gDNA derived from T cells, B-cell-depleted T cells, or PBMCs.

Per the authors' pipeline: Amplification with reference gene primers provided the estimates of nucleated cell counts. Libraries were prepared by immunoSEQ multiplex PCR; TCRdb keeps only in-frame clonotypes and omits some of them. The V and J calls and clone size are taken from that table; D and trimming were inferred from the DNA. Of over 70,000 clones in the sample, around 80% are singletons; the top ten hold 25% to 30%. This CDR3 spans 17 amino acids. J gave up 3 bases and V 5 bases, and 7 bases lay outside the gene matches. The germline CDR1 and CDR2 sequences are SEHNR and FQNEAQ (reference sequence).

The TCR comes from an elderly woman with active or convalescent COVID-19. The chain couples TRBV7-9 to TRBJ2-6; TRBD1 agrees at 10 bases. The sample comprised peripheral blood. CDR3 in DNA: TGTGCCAGCAGCGCATCCGGGACAGGGGTTGGGGCCAACGTCCTGACTTTC. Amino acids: CASSASGTGVGANVLTF.